These 32 T cell receptor beta chains came from one sample sequenced in a study of T cell repertoires in cytomegalovirus infection. TCRdb re-called the reads through MiXCR, storing one row per CDR3 protein. The table includes some 600,000 distinct CDR3 sequences, approximately 24% detected once. The sample taken for sequencing was CD8+ T cells from PBMCs. Receptors were obtained from a human donor in good health (CMV status not recorded). Some clones in this sample may be carry-over from other donors' samples.

The rearrangement joins TRBV4-1 to TRBJ2-6; TRBD2 matches at 12 bases. With V trimmed by 0 bases and J by 3 bases, 3 bases remained unmatched. The CDR3 totals 18 residues. CDR1 and CDR2 from the germline V gene are MGHRA and YSYEKL. This CDR3 is CASSQDRTSGNGANVLTF. Written as DNA, the CDR3 is TGCGCCAGCAGCCAAGATAGGACTAGCGGGAATGGGGCCAACGTCCTGACTTTC.

This chain uses TRBV25-1 with TRBJ2-7, with D uncertain. CDR1 MGHDK and CDR2 SYGVNS come from the germline V gene. Trimming left V 3 bases short and J 3 bases short, with 9 bases between. CDR3 size: 13 residues. CDR3 protein: CASSDFWDYEQYF. The CDR3 DNA sequence: TGTGCCAGCAGTGACTTTTGGGACTACGAGCAGTACTTC.

In its sample, this clonotype was seen many times. This chain uses TRBV12-3 or TRBV12-4 with TRBJ1-4; tentatively, D is TRBD1 (6 bases). Trimming removed 7 bases at V and 11 bases at J, with 20 bases between. This CDR3 has 14 residues. CDR3 in DNA: TGTGCCAGCACCCAACAAAAGGGGACAACGAAACTGTTTTTT. It yields the protein CASTQQKGTTKLFF.

This clonotype was seen many times. The chain couples TRBV27 to TRBJ1-1; D is uncertain. The CDR3 extends over 13 amino acids. V was cut by 4 bases and J by 0 bases, with 6 bases left in between. Germline V lookup: CDR1 MNHEY, CDR2 SMNVEV (reference sequence). This CDR3 reads CASSYLLNTEAFF. The CDR3 DNA sequence: TGTGCCAGCAGTTATCTTCTGAACACTGAAGCTTTCTTT.

This clonotype was detected many times. This sequence joins TRBV12-3 or TRBV12-4 and TRBJ2-3; 12 bases map to TRBD2. V shed 6 bases, J shed 0 bases, and the junction held 10 bases outside the gene matches. The length of the CDR3 is 18 residues. Written as DNA, the CDR3 is TGTGCCAGCAGGGGCCGGCTAGCGGGGGGGCATAGCACAGATACGCAGTATTTT. As protein: CASRGRLAGGHSTDTQYF.

This clonotype was detected a few times. V is TRBV7-4 and J is TRBJ2-1, with D tentatively TRBD1 or TRBD2 (5 bases each). Germline loops: CDR1 SGHVT, CDR2 SQSDAQ. There are 13 residues in the CDR3. The ends were cut back, 5 bases at V and 9 bases at J, with 14 bases in the middle. In nucleotides, the CDR3 is TGTGCCAGCAGCACCGGACTGCAGGGTGAGCAGTTCTTC. It codes for CASSTGLQGEQFF.

The table lists this clonotype with a few counts. The chain joins TRBV6-5 to TRBJ1-1, with 7 positions matching TRBD1. The trim removed 8 bases at V and 6 bases at J, leaving 12 bases unmatched. Per germline, CDR1 MNHEY and CDR2 SVGAGI. CDR3 length: 14 amino acids. In DNA, the CDR3 is TGTGCCAGCTCCAGGGGGGAGCGGTGGGCTGAAGCTTTCTTT. Residues: CASSRGERWAEAFF.

The J gene is TRBJ2-7, the V gene TRBV19, with 8 bases identical to TRBD2. With V trimmed by 5 bases and J by 2 bases, 5 bases remained unmatched. The CDR3 totals 14 residues. Germline V CDR1 and CDR2: LNHDA, SQIVND (reference sequence). The CDR3 DNA reads TGTGCCAGTAGTCCCAGCGGGGGCCCCTACGAGCAGTACGTC. Its protein is CASSPSGGPYEQYV.

The V call is TRBV6-5, the J call TRBJ1-1; possible D gene TRBD1, 6 bases. V shed 1 base and J shed 13 bases, with 25 bases lying between them. CDR1 and CDR2 from the germline V gene are MNHEY and SVGAGI. The CDR3 runs to 16 residues. The CDR3 sequence: CASSYWNRLLKGENFF. For the CDR3, the DNA is TGTGCCAGCAGTTACTGGAACAGGCTACTCAAGGGGGAGAATTTCTTT.

Only a few counts were recorded for this clonotype. The CDR3 spells CASSQETDRRYGYTF. The CDR3 region has the DNA TGTGCCAGCAGCCAGGAGACCGACCGACGCTATGGCTACACCTTC. The chain recombines TRBV14 with TRBJ1-2; unclear D gene. The CDR3 runs 15 residues. V lost 3 bases and J lost 4, with 15 bases in between. In germline, CDR1 is SGHDN, CDR2 FVKESK.

This clonotype showed up just a few times. This chain joins TRBV29-1 and TRBJ2-2, with 7 bases fitting TRBD1. This CDR3 spans 13 amino acids. Germline-derived CDR1 and CDR2 are SQVTM and ANQGSEA. V shed 0 bases, J shed 15 bases, and the junction held 10 bases outside the gene matches. CDR3: CSVEEDRARVLFF. CDR3 nucleotide sequence: TGCAGCGTTGAAGAAGACAGGGCCCGAGTGTTGTTTTTT.

J is TRBJ1-2 and V is TRBV29-1; D might be TRBD1 (6 bases). Germline V gene data show CDR1 as SQVTM and CDR2 as ANQGSEA. The CDR3 is made up of 13 amino acids. The V end lost 4 bases, the J end lost 4 bases, and 13 bases lay between the germline ends. The CDR3 is CSVGDISAYGYTF. As DNA, the CDR3 is TGCAGCGTTGGGGACATCTCTGCCTATGGCTACACCTTC.

This clonotype was counted only a few times. CDR3 sequence (DNA): TGTGCCAGCAGTTCTAGGGTCACCCGCGAGCAGTACTTC. It codes for CASSSRVTREQYF. The V gene is TRBV27, the J gene TRBJ2-7; D remains ambiguous. The CDR3 is 13 amino acids. Germline CDR1 MNHEY, CDR2 SMNVEV (reference sequence). Trimming removed 4 bases from V and 6 bases from J, with 13 bases in between.

The V gene is TRBV10-3, the J gene TRBJ1-1; 9 bases map to TRBD1. Losses at the gene ends were 3 bases for V and 7 bases for J; bases not matched to a gene: 12. Germline CDR1 reads ENHRY; CDR2 reads SYGVKD. The CDR3 is 16 residues long. The CDR3 region has the DNA TGTGCCATCAGTGACGGTTTAAGGACAGGGGAAAGTGAAGCTTTCTTT. This gives the protein CAISDGLRTGESEAFF.

The genes are TRBV6-6 and TRBJ2-7, with unresolved D. The CDR3 length is 12 residues. Germline V lookup: CDR1 MNHNY, CDR2 SVGAGI (reference sequence). V lost 6 bases to trimming and J lost 5 bases, with 11 bases between them. The CDR3 DNA reads TGTGCCAGCAGCCTTGGAACGGACGAGCAGTACGTC. This translates into CASSLGTDEQYV.

The chain joins TRBV7-9 to TRBJ2-7, with D tentatively TRBD1 or TRBD2 (5 bases each). Deletions cut 0 bases from V and 3 bases from J, with 15 bases between. The CDR3 totals 16 residues. Per germline, CDR1 SEHNR and CDR2 FQNEAQ (reference sequence). Here the CDR3 reads CASSLATGPGNYEQYV. DNA for the CDR3: TGTGCCAGCAGCTTAGCGACGGGGCCAGGGAACTACGAGCAGTACGTC.

This sequence joins TRBV5-6 and TRBJ2-7; D remains unclear. V lost 0 bases and J 4 bases, leaving 11 bases between the germline ends. Germline lookup yields CDR1 SGHDT and CDR2 YYEEEE. The CDR3 sequence is 14 residues long. The CDR3 DNA follows: TGTGCCAGCAGCTTGGCGGATTCCTATTACGAGCAGTACGTC. Translation: CASSLADSYYEQYV.

The chain is built from TRBV5-4 and TRBJ2-1; no firm D call. The CDR3 is 15 amino acids. Trimming stripped 0 bases from V and 4 bases from J, with 11 bases between. Per germline, CDR1 SGHNT and CDR2 YYREEE (reference sequence). The CDR3 spells CASSLATIGYNEQFF. For the CDR3, the DNA is TGTGCCAGCAGCTTGGCCACAATAGGGTACAATGAGCAGTTCTTC.

This clonotype was seen only a few times. J is TRBJ2-5 and V is TRBV7-9; TRBD1 agrees at 7 bases. The CDR3 covers 15 residues. Germline CDR1 reads SEHNR; CDR2 reads FQNEAQ (reference sequence). V dropped 1 base and J dropped 2; count of bases not matched to a gene: 4. CDR3 sequence (DNA): TGTGCCAGCAGCTTAGAGGGACAGCTACAAGAGACCCAGTACTTC. This translates into CASSLEGQLQETQYF.

Concerning this clonotype: Possible read error: a much larger clone is one base away. This chain connects TRBV14 to TRBJ2-1, with unresolved D. This CDR3 has 15 amino acids. Germline lookup yields CDR1 SGHDN and CDR2 FVKESK. Trimming took off 4 bases at V and 0 bases at J, with 10 bases between the two ends. The CDR3 loop reads CASSRVVSSYNEQFF. CDR3 nucleotides: TGTGCCAGCAGCCGAGTGGTGAGCTCCTACAATGAGCAGTTCTTC. The variable domain in full, with the rest retrieved from reference TRBV14 and TRBJ2-1, is EAGVTQFPSHSVIEKGQTVTLRCDPISGHDNLYWYRRVMGKEIKFLLHFVKESKQDESGMPNNRFLAERTGGTYSTLKVQPAELEDSGVYFCASSRVVSSYNEQFFGPGTRLTVL.

This clonotype was seen a few times. The rearrangement uses TRBV28 and TRBJ2-7; TRBD1 is a possible D gene (5 bases). Germline V CDR1 and CDR2: MDHEN, SYDVKM. This CDR3 is built from 14 residues. Deletions cut 4 bases from V and 4 bases from J, with 14 bases between. DNA of the CDR3: TGTGCCAGCAGTTCCTCCTTGACAGCATACGAGCAGTACGTC. This codes for CASSSSLTAYEQYV.

The chain uses TRBV7-4 and TRBJ2-5; 9 bases map to TRBD1. Trimming took 5 bases from V and 1 from J; bases not matched to a gene: 8. Per germline, CDR1 SGHVT and CDR2 SQSDAQ. This CDR3 has 16 amino acids. Here the CDR3 reads CASSGGTGMLQETQYF. In nucleotides, the CDR3 is TGTGCCAGCAGCGGAGGGACAGGGATGCTCCAAGAGACCCAGTACTTC. The full variable domain, in which reference TRBV7-4 and TRBJ2-5 provide the parts outside the CDR3, is GAGVSQSPRYKVAKRGRDVALRCDSISGHVTLYWYRQTLGQGSEVLTYSQSDAQRDKSGRPSGRFSAERPERSVSTLKIQRTEQGDSAVYLCASSGGTGMLQETQYFGPGTRLLVL.

This clonotype was seen only a few times. The chain employs TRBV9 and TRBJ1-5, with TRBD1 as a possible D gene (6 bases). Germline CDR1 is SGDLS and CDR2 is YYNGEE. Trimming left V 3 bases short and J 7 bases short, with 11 bases between. There are 13 residues in the CDR3. As DNA, the CDR3 is TGTGCCAGCAGCGCAGGGGACTGGCAGCCCCAGCATTTT. Residues: CASSAGDWQPQHF.

This clonotype has ten or more counts. The DNA for the CDR3 is TGTGCCAGCAGCTTAGGGCTTGGACCACTACAGACCCAGTACTTC. Protein sequence: CASSLGLGPLQTQYF. The chain uses TRBV7-2 and TRBJ2-5; D gene ambiguous. Per germline, CDR1 SGHTA and CDR2 FQGNSA. The CDR3 length is 15 residues. V was pared by 1 base and J by 6 bases, with 15 bases between.

This chain uses TRBV7-9 with TRBJ2-2; TRBD1 aligns across 9 bases. J lost 6 bases, V lost 4 bases, and 12 bases had no gene match. The germline V gene encodes CDR1 SEHNR and CDR2 FQNEAQ (reference sequence). The CDR3 has 17 residues. DNA of the CDR3: TGTGCCAGCAGCTCCGGCCGGGACAGGGCTTCCTCCGGGGAGCTGTTTTTT. It encodes CASSSGRDRASSGELFF.

This clonotype was observed many times. V is TRBV10-3 and J is TRBJ1-2, with 7 bases aligning to TRBD1. The V gene's germline CDR1 is ENHRY and CDR2 SYGVKD. CDR3 length equals 14 residues. The V and J ends lost 3 bases and 5 bases, in that order; junction bases with no gene match: 6. CDR3 in amino acids: CAISDWDRVYGYTF. Here the CDR3 DNA reads TGTGCCATCAGTGATTGGGACAGAGTATATGGCTACACCTTC.

Details on this clonotype: One junction end does not reproduce the germline sequence, and a read error may be involved. The chain carries TRBV28 and TRBJ2-3; 12 bases are a match to TRBD2. Germline assignment: CDR1 MDHEN and CDR2 SYDVKM. The CDR3 covers 17 residues. The CDR3 sequence: CTSSPGTSGLYTDTQYF. As DNA, the CDR3 is TGTACCAGCAGTCCCGGGACTAGCGGGCTTTACACAGATACGCAGTATTTT.

V and J are TRBV13 and TRBJ1-1; D is undetermined. The CDR3 spans 12 residues. CDR1 and CDR2 from the germline V gene are PRHDT and FYEKMQ (reference sequence). The V gene lost 1 base and the J gene lost 7 bases, with 7 bases spanning the gap. The CDR3 DNA reads as TGTGCCAGCAGCTTAGTTGAGCATGAAGCTTTCTTT. This gives the protein CASSLVEHEAFF.

The genes are TRBV28 and TRBJ2-7; no firm D call. V gave up 6 bases and J gave up 4 bases, with 19 bases separating them. The germline V gene encodes CDR1 MDHEN and CDR2 SYDVKM. This CDR3 comprises 15 residues. The CDR3 nucleotides are TGTGCCAGCAGGAAACAGAGACCAGTCCCGTACGAGCAGTACGTC. Its protein is CASRKQRPVPYEQYV.

This clonotype has at least ten counts. The J gene is TRBJ1-4, the V gene TRBV7-9; 9 bases map to TRBD1. The CDR3 spans 19 residues. Germline lookup yields CDR1 SEHNR and CDR2 FQNEAQ (reference sequence). V was pared by 0 bases and J by 0 bases, with 8 bases of the junction left unmatched. DNA for the CDR3: TGTGCCAGCAGCTTAGCCTTATGGGACAGGGAGTCAACTAATGAAAAACTGTTTTTT. It encodes CASSLALWDRESTNEKLFF.

This clonotype was seen a few times. The chain joins TRBV25-1 to TRBJ1-1; D is perhaps TRBD1 (5 bases). The CDR3 consists of 13 residues. V lost 7 bases and J 6 bases, leaving 15 bases between the germline ends. CDR1 MGHDK and CDR2 SYGVNS come from the germline V gene. The chain's CDR3 is CASMGGPVPEAFF. The CDR3 DNA sequence: TGTGCCAGCATGGGGGGACCGGTACCTGAAGCTTTCTTT.

The rearrangement uses TRBV5-6 and TRBJ2-3, with 7 bases fitting TRBD1. Germline values: CDR1 SGHDT, CDR2 YYEEEE. CDR3 length equals 16 residues. The V and J ends lost 2 bases and 0 bases, in that order; junction bases with no gene match: 6. This chain's CDR3 is CASSLPGQESTDTQYF. CDR3 DNA sequence: TGTGCCAGCAGCTTACCCGGACAGGAAAGCACAGATACGCAGTATTTT.